The text below deals with one T cell receptor (beta chain). At least ten counts were recorded for this clonotype. No antigen is known for it. Qualities for individual bases were not recorded, and no much larger clone is one base off. Receptors were amplified or captured by 5' RACE. Sequenced using an Illumina HiSeq 2500. The second PCR ran for roughly 7 to 12 cycles and used a J-beta primer mix along with a sample-barcoded 5' primer. Each TCR beta cDNA molecule received a unique molecular identifier from a template-switch 5' adaptor carrying 12 random nucleotides. Each sample yielded at least 2.5 million CDR3-containing paired-end reads. The Mint cDNA synthesis kit, primed by a TRBC-specific oligonucleotide, was used to synthesize first-strand cDNA from all RNA. All cDNA was treated with uracil-DNA glycosylase and then went through a first 18-cycle PCR with the universal primers M1SS and BC2_uni_R. Concerning the study's data processing: Each sample was normalized by randomly selecting 1 million high-quality reads, each carrying a distinct molecular identifier. Instead of being binned into consensus sequences, reads with shared molecular identifiers were discarded. MiTCR, with a Q25 quality threshold and the strictest error-elimination algorithm, was used for CDR3 identification, clonotype clustering and error correction. A nonparametric unseen species model with Euler transformation was used to estimate a lower bound on total TCR beta diversity. In-frame beta chains were kept once TCRdb had trimmed the public reads at Q25 with fastp and called clones with MiXCR. Under each unique CDR3 protein, matching rows form one entry showing the most common genes and DNA. The V and J calls shown here were made by TCRdb, not taken from the authors' results. The sample data list approximately 780,000 distinct CDR3 sequences, and 20% to 30% of these were observed just once. The ten largest clones capture under 3% of the sample.

Donors were around 37 systemically healthy Caucasian individuals from Russia aged 6 to 90 years. Each donor gave around 9 milliliters of peripheral blood, collected into EDTA-treated Vacutainer tubes. PBMCs were isolated by Ficoll-Paque density-gradient centrifugation, with at least 6 million obtained per sample. Trizol reagent was used to extract total RNA from PBMCs, with at least 6 micrograms per sample. For every donor, an aliquot of PBMCs went through flow cytometry to measure the percentages of naive CD45RAhigh/CD27high T cells. These data are taken from a study of blood T cells in healthy people across ages (dated by TCRdb to the mid-2010s). Study-level background: In model experiments, template switching captured about one uniquely barcoded TCR beta cDNA molecule for every two T cells. Age-related changes in TCR beta repertoire diversity were measured in the study by deep sequencing normalized with unique cDNA molecular identifiers. Donors were grouped into four age groups: young (average roughly 15 years), middle-aged (39), aged (about 59) and long-lived (around 80). For two donors (one aged 18 to 29 and one aged 80 or older), the study analyzed two additional independent replicas of 1 million unique cDNA reads from the same blood draw. Points the paper makes about the study in general: Conclusive comparison of naive and antigen-experienced compartments was prevented by the profiling of bulk unsorted PBMCs. Estimates of total diversity based on one million sequenced T cells were considered lower bounds and underestimates. Observed TCR beta diversity correlated strongly with the percentage of naive T cells measured by flow cytometry. Compared with the aged group, the long-lived group had more naive CD4+ T cells, fewer expanded clones and increased TCR diversity, a pattern suggesting age selection. As age increased, observed TCR beta diversity per million T cells dropped in a roughly linear way, and a significant reduction was already evident by age 40. Because the CMV infection status of the donors was unknown, age-related changes in expanded clonotypes may potentially have been confounded.

At the junction V is shortened by 5 bases and J by 0 bases; bases outside the gene matches: 2. The germline V gene supplies CDR1 MGHRA and CDR2 YSYEKL. The CDR3 numbers 16 residues from cysteine through phenylalanine. Only CDR3 DNA is held: 48 bases, read in frame from base 1. These data were also reused for a study on T cells of mothers and their children. As the second study states: Nine systemically healthy Caucasian individuals served as donors, namely three mothers together with their six children. cDNA synthesis used all of the extracted RNA, with roughly 1.5 ug of RNA in each 15 ul reaction. In the second PCR, sample barcodes and 2-4 random nucleotides were introduced via the M1S primer. Each mother yielded over 9.5 million TCR beta CDR3 reads and each child 2.5 million to 3 million reads. Thymic selection similarly shapes TCR recombination output in related and unrelated pairs, with minor effect from inherited differences. Normalized repertoire overlap was always slightly but never significantly higher in related than unrelated mother-child pairs. With a sensitivity of 90 to 100 clones per million clonotypes, no persistent microchimeric T cell clones were detected. The study used deep NGS to compare TCR beta repertoires of mothers and children, seeking features distinguishing related mother-child pairs from unrelated individuals. Mothers averaged around 40 +/- 4 years of age and children averaged approximately 12 +/- 4 years. After adapter ligation was performed with NEBNext reagents, the libraries were sequenced on an Illumina HiSeq 2000 with 100+100 nt paired-end reads. To prevent cross-contamination, the mother and child libraries were prepared a month apart and were sequenced in separate runs. Each donor had between roughly 450,000 and 2,100,000 distinct TCR beta clonotypes identified. Naive TCR beta clonotypes were estimated from low-frequency clonotypes matched to each donor's FACS-determined naive share, without sorting.

Sequenced sample: blood. This TCR was sampled from a boy younger than 18 in good health. The V and J genes are TRBV4-1 and TRBJ2-4, with TRBD2 matching 12 junction bases. The CDR3 reads as follows: CASSGLAGIAKNIQYF. The DNA is as follows: TGCGCCAGCAGCGGACTAGCGGGAATAGCCAAAAACATTCAGTACTTC.